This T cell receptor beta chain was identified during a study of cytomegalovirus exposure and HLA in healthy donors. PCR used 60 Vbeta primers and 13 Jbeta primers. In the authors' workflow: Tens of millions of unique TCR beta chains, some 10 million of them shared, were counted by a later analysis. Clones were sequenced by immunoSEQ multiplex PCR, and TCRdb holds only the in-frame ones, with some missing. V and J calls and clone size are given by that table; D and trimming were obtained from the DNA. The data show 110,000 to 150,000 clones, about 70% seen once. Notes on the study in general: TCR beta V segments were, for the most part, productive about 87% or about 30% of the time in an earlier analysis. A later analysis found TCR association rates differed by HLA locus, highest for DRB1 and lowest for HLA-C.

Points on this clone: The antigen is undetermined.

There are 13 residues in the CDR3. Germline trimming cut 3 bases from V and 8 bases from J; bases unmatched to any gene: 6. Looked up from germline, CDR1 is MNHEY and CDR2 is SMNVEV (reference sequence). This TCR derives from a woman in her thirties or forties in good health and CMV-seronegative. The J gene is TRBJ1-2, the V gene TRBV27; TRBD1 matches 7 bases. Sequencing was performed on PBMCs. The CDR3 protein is CASSFTGVGGYTF. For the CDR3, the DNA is TGTGCCAGCAGTTTCACAGGGGTGGGCGGCTACACCTTC.